This T cell receptor (beta chain) was sequenced for a study of blood T cell repertoires in COVID-19. Whole-study context: Italy, Spain and the United States were the sources of the convalescent and acute COVID-19 samples. T cells, B-cell-depleted T cells, or PBMCs supplied cDNA or gDNA.

Enrollment of patients from Seattle took place during active infection, with longitudinal follow-up. Source study methods: Amplification with reference gene primers provided the estimates of nucleated cell counts. Libraries were prepared by immunoSEQ multiplex PCR; TCRdb keeps only in-frame clonotypes and omits some of them. That table gives V, J and clone size, and the DNA gave D and trimming. The sample holds 100,000 to 150,000 clones, roughly 89% seen once. The CDR3 sequence is 16 residues long. Germline lookup yields CDR1 KGHSH and CDR2 LQKENI. The J segment lost 10 bases and the V segment lost 0 bases, leaving 6 bases of the junction unmatched.

This receptor was identified in a man aged 60-69 years with COVID-19, enrolled during active disease. The rearrangement uses TRBV18 and TRBJ2-1; TRBD2 aligns across 13 bases. Material for sequencing was peripheral blood. CDR3 residues: CASSPPGTSGVNEQFF. CDR3 coding DNA: TGTGCCAGCTCACCACCGGGGACTAGCGGGGTCAACGAGCAGTTCTTC.